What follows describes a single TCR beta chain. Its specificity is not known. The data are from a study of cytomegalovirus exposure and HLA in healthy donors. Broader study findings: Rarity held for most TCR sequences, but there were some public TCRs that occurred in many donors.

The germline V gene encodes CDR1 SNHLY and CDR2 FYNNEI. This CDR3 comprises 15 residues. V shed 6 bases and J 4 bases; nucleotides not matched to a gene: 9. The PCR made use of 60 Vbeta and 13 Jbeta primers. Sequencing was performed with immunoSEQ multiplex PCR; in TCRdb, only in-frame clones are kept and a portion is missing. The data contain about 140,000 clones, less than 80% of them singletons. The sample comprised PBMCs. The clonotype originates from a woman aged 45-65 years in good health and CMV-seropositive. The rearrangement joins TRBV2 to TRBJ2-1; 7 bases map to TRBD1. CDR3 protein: CASRGRDRSYNEQFF. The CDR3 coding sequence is TGTGCCAGCAGGGGCCGGGACAGAAGTTACAATGAGCAGTTCTTC.